This T cell receptor beta chain was captured by sequencing in a study of T cell clonality in common variable immunodeficiency. The study, taken as a whole, reports: The cause of increased CVID clonality remains unclear without subpopulation sequencing. Fewer deletions and N-nucleotide insertions were reportedly seen in common variable immunodeficiency TCR beta sequences.

Both groups were predominantly of Caucasian heritage. The CDR3 is made up of 18 amino acids. Germline CDR1 reads LNHDA; CDR2 reads SQIVND (reference sequence). Some clones are missing from TCRdb's copy, which holds only in-frame ones; the method was immunoSEQ multiplex PCR. The sample was found to contain about 52,000 clones, and every one recurs. This clone was found a few times. What it binds is unknown. The CDR3 end falls 3 residues outside the read, so it is completed with the germline J gene. The chain carries TRBV19 and TRBJ1-2, with no clear D. This clonotype was sampled from a person aged 18 to 75 in good health. Specimen: peripheral blood mononuclear cells. CDR3 DNA (partial): TGTGCCAGTAGTATAGCCTTCTTCTACACGGCAGGTTACAATGAC. Protein: CASSIAFFYTAGYND. The whole CDR3 protein is CASSIAFFYTAGYNDYTF.